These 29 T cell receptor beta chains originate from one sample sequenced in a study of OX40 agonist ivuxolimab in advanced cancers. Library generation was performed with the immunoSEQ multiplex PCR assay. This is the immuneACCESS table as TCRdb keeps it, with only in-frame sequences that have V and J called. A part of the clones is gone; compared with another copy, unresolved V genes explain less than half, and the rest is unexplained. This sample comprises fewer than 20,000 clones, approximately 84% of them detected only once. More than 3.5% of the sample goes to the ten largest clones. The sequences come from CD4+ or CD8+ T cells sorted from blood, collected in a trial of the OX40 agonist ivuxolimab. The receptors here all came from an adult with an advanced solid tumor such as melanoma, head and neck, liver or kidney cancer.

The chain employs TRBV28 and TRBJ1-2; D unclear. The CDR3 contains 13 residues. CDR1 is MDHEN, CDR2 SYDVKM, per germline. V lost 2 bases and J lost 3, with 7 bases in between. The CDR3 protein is CASSLMEDYGYTF. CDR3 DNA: TGTGCCAGCAGTTTAATGGAAGACTATGGCTACACCTTC.

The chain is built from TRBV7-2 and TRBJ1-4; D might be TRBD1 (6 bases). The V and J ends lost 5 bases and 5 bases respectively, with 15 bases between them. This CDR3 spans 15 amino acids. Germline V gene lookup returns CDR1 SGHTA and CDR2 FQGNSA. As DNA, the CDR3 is TGTGCCAGCAGCCGGGACAAGGGTAGGAATGAAAAACTGTTTTTT. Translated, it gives CASSRDKGRNEKLFF.

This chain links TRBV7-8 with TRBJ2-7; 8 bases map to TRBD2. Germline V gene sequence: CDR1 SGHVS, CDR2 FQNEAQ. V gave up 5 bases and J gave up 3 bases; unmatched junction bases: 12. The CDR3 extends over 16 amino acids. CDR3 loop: CASSRERAGGYYEQYF. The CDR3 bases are TGTGCCAGCAGCCGCGAGAGGGCGGGAGGATACTACGAGCAGTACTTC.

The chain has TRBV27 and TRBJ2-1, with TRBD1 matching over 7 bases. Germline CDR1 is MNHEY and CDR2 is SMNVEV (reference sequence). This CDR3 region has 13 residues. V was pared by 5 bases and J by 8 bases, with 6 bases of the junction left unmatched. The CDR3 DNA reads TGTGCCAGCAGTGCGACAGGGTGGGATGAGCAGTTCTTC. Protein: CASSATGWDEQFF.

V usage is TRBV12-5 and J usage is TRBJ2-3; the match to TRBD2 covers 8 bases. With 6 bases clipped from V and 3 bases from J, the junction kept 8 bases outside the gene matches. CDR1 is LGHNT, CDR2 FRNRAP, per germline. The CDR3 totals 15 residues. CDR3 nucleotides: TGTGCTAGTGGACCGGGACTAGGTCTAACAGATACGCAGTATTTT. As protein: CASGPGLGLTDTQYF. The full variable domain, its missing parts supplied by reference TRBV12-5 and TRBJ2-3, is DARVTQTPRHKVTEMGQEVTMRCQPILGHNTVFWYRQTMMQGLELLAYFRNRAPLDDSGMPKDRFSAEMPDATLATLKIQPSEPRDSAVYFCASGPGLGLTDTQYFGPGTRLTVL.

The CDR3 coding sequence is TGCGCCAGCAGCTTGAGGCAGAATGAAAAACTGTTTTTT. It encodes CASSLRQNEKLFF. The chain uses TRBV5-1 and TRBJ1-4; D not resolved. This CDR3 comprises 13 residues. The V gene's germline CDR1 is SGHRS and CDR2 YFSETQ. Trimming took off 1 base at V and 5 bases at J, with 6 bases between the two ends.

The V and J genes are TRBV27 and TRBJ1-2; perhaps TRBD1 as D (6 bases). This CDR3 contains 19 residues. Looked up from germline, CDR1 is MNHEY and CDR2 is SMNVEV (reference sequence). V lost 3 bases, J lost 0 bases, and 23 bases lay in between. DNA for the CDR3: TGTGCCAGCAGTTTCGGCGGGGGGCAGGTCGGACCTGCTAACTATGGCTACACCTTC. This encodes CASSFGGGQVGPANYGYTF.

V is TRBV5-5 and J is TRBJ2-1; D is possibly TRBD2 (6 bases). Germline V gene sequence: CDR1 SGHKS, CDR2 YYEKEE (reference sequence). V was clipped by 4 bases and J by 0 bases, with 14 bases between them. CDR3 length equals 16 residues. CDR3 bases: TGTGCCAGCAGCATACCGGGACTGAGCTCCTACAATGAGCAGTTCTTC. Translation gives CASSIPGLSSYNEQFF. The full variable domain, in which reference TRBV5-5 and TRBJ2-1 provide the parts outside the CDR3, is DAGVTQSPTHLIKTRGQQVTLRCSPISGHKSVSWYQQVLGQGPQFIFQYYEKEERGRGNFPDRFSARQFPNYSSELNVNALLLGDSALYLCASSIPGLSSYNEQFFGPGTRLTVL.

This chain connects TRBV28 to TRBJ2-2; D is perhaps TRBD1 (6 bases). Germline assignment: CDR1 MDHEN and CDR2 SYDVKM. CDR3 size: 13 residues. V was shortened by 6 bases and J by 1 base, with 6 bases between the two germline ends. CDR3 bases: TGTGCCAGCAGGACAGGGAACACCGGGGAGCTGTTTTTT. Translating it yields CASRTGNTGELFF.

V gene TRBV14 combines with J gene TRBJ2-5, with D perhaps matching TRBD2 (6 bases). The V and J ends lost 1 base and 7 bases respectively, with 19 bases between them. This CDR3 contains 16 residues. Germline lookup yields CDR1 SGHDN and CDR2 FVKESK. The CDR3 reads CASSQGRGLQRGTQYF. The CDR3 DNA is TGTGCCAGCAGCCAAGGGAGGGGACTCCAGAGGGGGACCCAGTACTTC.

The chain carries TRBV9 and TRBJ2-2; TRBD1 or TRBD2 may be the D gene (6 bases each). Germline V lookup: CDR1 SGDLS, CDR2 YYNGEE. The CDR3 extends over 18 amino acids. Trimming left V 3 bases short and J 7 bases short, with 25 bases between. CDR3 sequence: CASSGGTPSAGRSGELFF. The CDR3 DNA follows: TGTGCCAGCAGCGGGGGGACACCAAGTGCGGGACGAAGCGGGGAGCTGTTTTTT.

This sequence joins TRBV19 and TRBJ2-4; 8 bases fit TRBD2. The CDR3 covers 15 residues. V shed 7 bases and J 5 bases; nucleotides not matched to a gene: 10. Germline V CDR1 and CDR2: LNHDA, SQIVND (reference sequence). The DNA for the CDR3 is TGTGCCAGTACCGAAACCTGGGGACTAGAAAACATTCAGTACTTC. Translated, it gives CASTETWGLENIQYF.

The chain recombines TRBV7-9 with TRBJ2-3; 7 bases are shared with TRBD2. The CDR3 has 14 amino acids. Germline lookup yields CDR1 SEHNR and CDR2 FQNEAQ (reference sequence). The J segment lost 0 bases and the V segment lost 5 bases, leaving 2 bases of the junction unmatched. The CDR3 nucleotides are TGTGCCAGCAGCATTAGCGGGAGCACAGATACGCAGTATTTT. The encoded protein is CASSISGSTDTQYF.

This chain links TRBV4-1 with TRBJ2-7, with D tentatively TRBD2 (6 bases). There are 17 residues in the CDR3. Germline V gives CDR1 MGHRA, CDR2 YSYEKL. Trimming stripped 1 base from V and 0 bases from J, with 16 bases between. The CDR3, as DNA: TGCGCCAGCAGCCAAGCTTTTCTAGCGTCCAGCTCCTACGAGCAGTACTTC. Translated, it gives CASSQAFLASSSYEQYF.

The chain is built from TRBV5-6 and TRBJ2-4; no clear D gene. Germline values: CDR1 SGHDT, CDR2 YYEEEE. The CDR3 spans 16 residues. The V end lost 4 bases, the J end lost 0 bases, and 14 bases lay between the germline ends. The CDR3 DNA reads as TGTGCCAGCAGCCAGCCCCACACCCTAGCCAAAAACATTCAGTACTTC. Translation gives CASSQPHTLAKNIQYF.

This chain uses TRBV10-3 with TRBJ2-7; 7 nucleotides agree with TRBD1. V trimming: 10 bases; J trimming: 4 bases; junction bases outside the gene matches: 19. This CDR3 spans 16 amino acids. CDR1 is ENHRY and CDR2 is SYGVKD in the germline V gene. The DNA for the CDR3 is TGTGCCACTATCGTGAACAGGGGTTCCACTACTTACGAGCAGTACTTC. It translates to CATIVNRGSTTYEQYF.

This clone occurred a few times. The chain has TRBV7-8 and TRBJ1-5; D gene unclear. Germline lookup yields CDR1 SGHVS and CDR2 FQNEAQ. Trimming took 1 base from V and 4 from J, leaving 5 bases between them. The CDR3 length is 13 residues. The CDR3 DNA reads TGTGCCAGCAGCTTAGTAGGGAATCAGCCCCAGCATTTT. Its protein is CASSLVGNQPQHF. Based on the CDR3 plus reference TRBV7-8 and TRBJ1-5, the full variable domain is GAGVSQSPRYKVAKRGQDVALRCDPISGHVSLFWYQQALGQGPEFLTYFQNEAQLDKSGLPSDRFFAERPEGSVSTLKIQRTQQEDSAVYLCASSLVGNQPQHFGDGTRLSIL.

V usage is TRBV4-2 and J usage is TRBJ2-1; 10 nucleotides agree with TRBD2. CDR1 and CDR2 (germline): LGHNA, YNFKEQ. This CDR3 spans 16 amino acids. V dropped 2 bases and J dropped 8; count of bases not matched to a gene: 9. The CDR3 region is CASSQWTSGSGYEQFF. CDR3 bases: TGTGCCAGCAGCCAATGGACTAGCGGCAGTGGGTATGAGCAGTTCTTC.

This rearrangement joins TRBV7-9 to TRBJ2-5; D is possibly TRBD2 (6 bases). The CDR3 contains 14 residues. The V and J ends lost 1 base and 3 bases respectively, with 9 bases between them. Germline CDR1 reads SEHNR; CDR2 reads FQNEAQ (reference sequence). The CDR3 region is CASSLGGIEETQYF. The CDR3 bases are TGTGCCAGCAGCTTAGGCGGGATAGAAGAGACCCAGTACTTC.

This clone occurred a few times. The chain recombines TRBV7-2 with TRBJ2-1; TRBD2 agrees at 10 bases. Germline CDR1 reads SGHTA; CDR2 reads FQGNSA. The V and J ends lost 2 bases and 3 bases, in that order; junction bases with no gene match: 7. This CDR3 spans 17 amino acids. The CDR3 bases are TGTGCCAGCAGCTTACTAGCGGGAGCCGGGGTCTACAATGAGCAGTTCTTC. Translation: CASSLLAGAGVYNEQFF.

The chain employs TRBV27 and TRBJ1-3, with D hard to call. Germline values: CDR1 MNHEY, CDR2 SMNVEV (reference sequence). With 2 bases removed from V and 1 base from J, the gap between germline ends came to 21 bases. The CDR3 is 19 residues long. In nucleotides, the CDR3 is TGTGCCAGCAGTTTAGAGTCGTACAGCCCTTCTTTTTCTGGAAACACCATATATTTT. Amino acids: CASSLESYSPSFSGNTIYF.

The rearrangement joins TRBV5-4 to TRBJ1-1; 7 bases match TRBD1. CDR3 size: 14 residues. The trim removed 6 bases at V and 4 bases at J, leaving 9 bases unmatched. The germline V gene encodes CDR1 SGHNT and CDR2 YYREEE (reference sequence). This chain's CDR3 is CASKEGGWGTEAFF. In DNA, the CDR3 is TGTGCCAGCAAGGAAGGGGGCTGGGGCACTGAAGCTTTCTTT.

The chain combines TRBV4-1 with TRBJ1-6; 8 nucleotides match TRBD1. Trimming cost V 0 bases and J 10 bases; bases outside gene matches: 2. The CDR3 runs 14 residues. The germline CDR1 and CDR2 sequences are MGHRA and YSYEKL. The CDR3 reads CASSQDRTGSPLHF. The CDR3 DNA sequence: TGCGCCAGCAGCCAAGATCGGACAGGGTCACCCCTCCACTTT.

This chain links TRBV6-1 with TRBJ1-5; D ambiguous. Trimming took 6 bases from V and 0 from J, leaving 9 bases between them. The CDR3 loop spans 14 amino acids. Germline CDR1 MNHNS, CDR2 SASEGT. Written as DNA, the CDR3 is TGTGCCAGCAGCTTAGAGGATAGCAATCAGCCCCAGCATTTT. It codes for CASSLEDSNQPQHF.

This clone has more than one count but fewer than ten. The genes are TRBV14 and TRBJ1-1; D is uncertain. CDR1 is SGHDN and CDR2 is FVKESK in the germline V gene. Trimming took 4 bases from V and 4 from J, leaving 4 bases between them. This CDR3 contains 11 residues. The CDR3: CASSPGTEAFF. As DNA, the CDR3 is TGTGCCAGCAGCCCAGGCACTGAAGCTTTCTTT.

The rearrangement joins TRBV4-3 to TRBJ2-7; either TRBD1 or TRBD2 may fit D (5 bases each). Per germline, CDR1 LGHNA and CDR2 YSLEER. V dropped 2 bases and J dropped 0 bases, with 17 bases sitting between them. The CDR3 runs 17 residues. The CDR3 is CASSQYLTGQSSYEQYF. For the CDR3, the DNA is TGCGCCAGCAGCCAATACCTCACGGGGCAGAGCTCCTACGAGCAGTACTTC.

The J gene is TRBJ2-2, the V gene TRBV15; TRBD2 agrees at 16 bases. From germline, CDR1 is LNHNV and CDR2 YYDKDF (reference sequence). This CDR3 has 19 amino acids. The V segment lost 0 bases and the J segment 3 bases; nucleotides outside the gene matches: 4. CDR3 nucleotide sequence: TGTGCCACCAGCAGAGAGGGACTAGCGGGAGGGCCGGACACCGGGGAGCTGTTTTTT. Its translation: CATSREGLAGGPDTGELFF.

CDR3 in amino acids: CASSPTRGARAEQFF. The DNA of the CDR3 is TGTGCCAGCAGCCCCACCCGGGGGGCGCGTGCTGAGCAGTTCTTC. The V and J genes are TRBV4-2 and TRBJ2-1, with D tentatively TRBD2 (7 bases). CDR3 length: 15 residues. The germline CDR1 and CDR2 sequences are LGHNA and YNFKEQ. The germline V and J ends were trimmed by 4 bases and 9 bases, with 19 bases remaining between them.

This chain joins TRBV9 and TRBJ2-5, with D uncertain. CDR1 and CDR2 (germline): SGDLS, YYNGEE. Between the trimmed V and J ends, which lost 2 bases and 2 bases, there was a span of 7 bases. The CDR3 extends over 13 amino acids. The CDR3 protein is CASSVAFQETQYF. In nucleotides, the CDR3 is TGTGCCAGCAGCGTTGCATTTCAAGAGACCCAGTACTTC.